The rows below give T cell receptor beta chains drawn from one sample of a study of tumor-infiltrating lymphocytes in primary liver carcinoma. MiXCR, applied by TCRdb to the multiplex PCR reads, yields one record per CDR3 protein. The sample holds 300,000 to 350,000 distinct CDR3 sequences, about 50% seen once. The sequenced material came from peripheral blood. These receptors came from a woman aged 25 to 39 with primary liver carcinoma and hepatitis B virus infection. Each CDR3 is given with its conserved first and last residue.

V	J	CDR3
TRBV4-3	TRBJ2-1	CAISQDRPGTTFYNEQFF
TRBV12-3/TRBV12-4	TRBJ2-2	CASREPGRASTGELSF
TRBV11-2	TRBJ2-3	CASSMSGTDTQYF
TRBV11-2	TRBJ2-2	CASSSLLAANTGELFF
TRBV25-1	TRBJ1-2	CASGTGVYGYTF
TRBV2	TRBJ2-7	CASRRDRTSYEQYF
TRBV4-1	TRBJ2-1	CASTPTSGRGNEEFF
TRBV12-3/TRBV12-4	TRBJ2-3	CASALGTTDTQYF
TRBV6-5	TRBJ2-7	CASSYVGRAYEQYF
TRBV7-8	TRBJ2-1	CASSIHYSSYNEQFF
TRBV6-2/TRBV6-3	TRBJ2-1	CTSSMGGVVDEQFF
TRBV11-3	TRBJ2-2	CASSPTSGDGELFF
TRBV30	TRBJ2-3	CALSRDTDTQYF
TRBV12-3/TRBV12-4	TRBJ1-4	CASSLRAGRNEKLFF
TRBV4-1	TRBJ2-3	CASSLLAGAATQYF
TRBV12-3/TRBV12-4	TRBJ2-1	CASSRRDRQYSEQFF
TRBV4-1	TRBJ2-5	CASSENLAVQETQYF
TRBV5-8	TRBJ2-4	CASSSLLLAGLAKSIQYF
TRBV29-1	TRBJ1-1	CSVTGGLLLDTEAFF
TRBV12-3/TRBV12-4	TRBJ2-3	CASSLTSPGVKQYF
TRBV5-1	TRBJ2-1	CVSSLEPGKGYNEQFF
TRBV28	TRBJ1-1	CASSLRLGLFTTANTEAFF
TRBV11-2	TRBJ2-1	CASSPGLAGIDEKFF
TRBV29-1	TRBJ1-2	CSVGDRGPNGYTF
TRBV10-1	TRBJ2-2	CASSGFTGELFF
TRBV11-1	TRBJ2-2	CASSFWDTGELFF
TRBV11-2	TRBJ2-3	CASSLVRPSTDTQYF
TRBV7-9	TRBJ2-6	CASSSDPGQVVAGANVLTF
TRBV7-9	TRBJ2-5	CASSSRGQETQYF
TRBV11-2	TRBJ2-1	CAGSLAGDPDNEQFF
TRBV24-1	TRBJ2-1	CATSDERGVDEQFF
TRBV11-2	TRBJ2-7	CASRPYTGTGASYEQYF
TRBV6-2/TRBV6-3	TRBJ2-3	CASRRKGVPGPAATDTQYF
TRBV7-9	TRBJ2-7	CASSWAPGEQYF
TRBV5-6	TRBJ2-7	CASSPDLAGAYEQYF
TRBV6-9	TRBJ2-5	CASSNQGQGYFVRWQETQYF
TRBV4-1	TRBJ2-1	CASSQDPHTRNEQFF
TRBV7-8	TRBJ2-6	CISSSTVGANVLTF
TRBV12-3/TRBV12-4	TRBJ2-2	CASSPWRAGNTGELFF
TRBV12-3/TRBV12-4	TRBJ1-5	CASSIRSSQPQHF